This T cell receptor beta chain was captured in a study of beta chain features in type 1 diabetes. The study, taken as a whole, reports: In type 1 diabetes patients, VDJ junctions had fewer insertions; deletions at these junctions were more frequent.

The study reverse transcribed the entire isolated RNA, so it sequenced expressed TCRB transcripts. The assay was immunoSEQ multiplex PCR, and TCRdb's table has in-frame clones only and misses some. The data contain around 310,000 clones, roughly 9.6% of them seen just once; the ten biggest clones take up 0.015%. Trimming took 0 bases from V and 6 from J; bases not matched to a gene: 3. CDR1 and CDR2 (germline): SGHRS, YFSETQ. CDR3 length equals 16 residues. This clone has just a few counts. The target antigen is unknown. The sequenced material came from naive CD4+ T cells from blood. The V gene is TRBV5-1, the J gene TRBJ2-2; 12 nucleotides agree with TRBD2. This TCR derives from a woman in her twenties or thirties in good health. CDR3 region: CASSLGLAGASGELFF. For the CDR3, the DNA is TGCGCCAGCAGCTTGGGACTAGCGGGAGCATCCGGGGAGCTGTTTTTT.